The entry below describes one T cell receptor (beta chain). Profiled with immunoSEQ multiplex PCR; TCRdb holds only in-frame clones, not every one. The profile covers 55,000 to 70,000 clones, with roughly 80% appearing a single time and 1.2% taken by the ten largest. This sample was taken from a study of OX40 agonist ivuxolimab in advanced cancers. The CDR3 consists of 12 residues. Trimming left V 4 bases short and J 4 bases short, with 7 bases between. Looked up from germline, CDR1 is WSHSY and CDR2 is SAAADI. This sequence was found in an adult with an advanced solid tumor such as melanoma, head and neck, liver or kidney cancer. The V and J genes are TRBV10-2 and TRBJ1-2; D may be TRBD1 (6 bases). The specimen comprised CD4+ or CD8+ T cells sorted from blood, sampled in a trial of the OX40 agonist ivuxolimab. CDR3 DNA sequence: TGCGCCAGCAGTGGGGACATCTATGGCTACACCTTC. It is translated as CASSGDIYGYTF.